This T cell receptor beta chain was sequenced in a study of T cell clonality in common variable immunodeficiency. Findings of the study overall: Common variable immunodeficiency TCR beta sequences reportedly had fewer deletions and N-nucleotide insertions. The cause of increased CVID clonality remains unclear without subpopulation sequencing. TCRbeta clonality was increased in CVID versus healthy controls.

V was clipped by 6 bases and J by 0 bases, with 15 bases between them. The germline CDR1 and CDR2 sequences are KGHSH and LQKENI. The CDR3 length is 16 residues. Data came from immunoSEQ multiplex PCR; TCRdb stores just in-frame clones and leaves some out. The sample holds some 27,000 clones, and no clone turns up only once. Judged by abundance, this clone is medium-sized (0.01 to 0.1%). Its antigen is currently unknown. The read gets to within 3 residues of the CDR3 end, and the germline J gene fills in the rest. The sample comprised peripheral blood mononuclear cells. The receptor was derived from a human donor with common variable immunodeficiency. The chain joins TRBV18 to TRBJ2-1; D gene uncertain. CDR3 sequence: CASSQSGLSSYNEQFF. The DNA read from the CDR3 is TGTGCCAGCTCGCAAAGTGGGCTTAGCTCCTACAATGAG.